Listed here are 23 T cell receptor beta chains from one sample, sequenced in a study of blood T cell repertoires in COVID-19. Assay used: immunoSEQ multiplex PCR; TCRdb lists only in-frame clones, some missing. The sample shows 360,000 or so clones, about nine tenths of them seen only once. Sequencing was carried out using PBMCs or T cells enriched from blood (not recorded which). The source is a woman in her thirties who had been exposed to COVID-19.

The rearrangement links TRBV19 to TRBJ1-2; 8 bases are shared with TRBD1. Germline CDR1 reads LNHDA; CDR2 reads SQIVND (reference sequence). The CDR3 extends over 14 amino acids. The trim removed 10 bases at V and 3 bases at J, leaving 10 bases unmatched. The CDR3 DNA reads TGTGCCACCACCCAGACAGGGGTTGACTATGGCTACACCTTC. Translation gives CATTQTGVDYGYTF.

The chain has TRBV5-1 and TRBJ2-7; 7 nucleotides line up with TRBD2. Losses at the gene ends were 0 bases for V and 5 bases for J; bases not matched to a gene: 14. This CDR3 region has 17 residues. Germline CDR1 and CDR2: SGHRS and YFSETQ. The CDR3 bases are TGCGCCAGCAGCTTGGACTGGGTTAGCGGGCTTGAAGACGAGCAGTACTTC. Translated, it gives CASSLDWVSGLEDEQYF. The entire variable domain, with the rest obtained from reference TRBV5-1 and TRBJ2-7, is as follows: KAGVTQTPRYLIKTRGQQVTLSCSPISGHRSVSWYQQTPGQGLQFLFEYFSETQRNKGNFPGRFSGRQFSNSRSEMNVSTLELGDSALYLCASSLDWVSGLEDEQYFGPGTRLTVT.

V and J are TRBV2 and TRBJ1-1, with D unresolved. The CDR3 runs to 11 residues. The germline V gene has CDR1 SNHLY and CDR2 FYNNEI. Trimming cost V 2 bases and J 8 bases, with 6 bases left between them. CDR3 sequence reads: CASSESREAFF. CDR3 sequence (DNA): TGTGCCAGCAGTGAATCTCGGGAAGCTTTCTTT.

This clone is a singleton in its sample. The gene calls are TRBV9 and TRBJ2-1; 7 positions match TRBD2. This CDR3 contains 16 residues. Unmatched junction bases numbered 9, after V lost 4 bases and J lost 2 bases. Germline CDR1 SGDLS, CDR2 YYNGEE. The CDR3 DNA is TGTGCCAGCAGCCCTCCCGGGGGGAGGGCCTACAATGAGCAGTTCTTC. Amino acid sequence: CASSPPGGRAYNEQFF.

This clone has more than one count but fewer than ten. The chain couples TRBV6-5 to TRBJ2-4; TRBD2 agrees at 10 bases. This CDR3 contains 16 residues. V trimming: 2 bases; J trimming: 0 bases; junction bases outside the gene matches: 1. Germline CDR1 and CDR2: MNHEY and SVGAGI. The chain's CDR3 is CASSYSGRGAKNIQYF. In nucleotides, the CDR3 is TGTGCCAGCAGTTACAGCGGGAGGGGAGCCAAAAACATTCAGTACTTC.

This clone was detected only a few times. The rearrangement links TRBV4-1 to TRBJ1-2; no definite D call. The V gene lost 0 bases and the J gene lost 3 bases, with 11 bases spanning the gap. This CDR3 comprises 15 residues. Per germline, CDR1 MGHRA and CDR2 YSYEKL. The CDR3 DNA follows: TGCGCCAGCAGCCAAGACGGGGTGCCTTACTATGGCTACACCTTC. The encoded protein is CASSQDGVPYYGYTF.

The genes are TRBV6-5 and TRBJ1-3; D ambiguous. The CDR3 extends over 16 amino acids. Germline loops: CDR1 MNHEY, CDR2 SVGAGI. Trimming removed 0 bases at V and 3 bases at J, with 12 bases between. For the CDR3, the DNA is TGTGCCAGCAGTTACTCGCACGAGAACCTTGGAAACACCATATATTTT. Translation: CASSYSHENLGNTIYF.

This clone was picked up a small number of times. Other DNA sequences in this sample translate to the same CDR3. The V gene is TRBV11-2, the J gene TRBJ2-7, with D tentatively TRBD2 (5 bases). The CDR3 has 12 residues. Trimming took 5 bases from V and 4 from J, leaving 9 bases between them. Germline CDR1 SGHAT, CDR2 FQNNGV. Here the CDR3 reads CASSRGGYEQYF. CDR3 bases: TGTGCCAGCAGCCGGGGTGGGTACGAGCAGTACTTC.

The chain has TRBV28 and TRBJ2-5, with 8 bases matching TRBD1. The germline gives CDR1 MDHEN, CDR2 SYDVKM. The V segment lost 8 bases and the J segment 6 bases; nucleotides outside the gene matches: 5. The CDR3 length is 12 residues. The CDR3 nucleotides read TGTGCCAGCCAAGACAGGGGAAAGACCCAGTACTTC. Encoded protein: CASQDRGKTQYF.

This rearrangement joins TRBV5-6 to TRBJ2-5, with D perhaps matching TRBD2 (6 bases). V lost 3 bases, J lost 1 base, and 10 bases lay in between. The CDR3 contains 14 residues. Germline CDR1 SGHDT, CDR2 YYEEEE. The CDR3, as DNA: TGTGCCAGCAGCTCGCGCGGGGCCCAAGAGACCCAGTACTTC. Translating gives CASSSRGAQETQYF.

The V and J genes are TRBV9 and TRBJ1-3, with 7 bases lining up with TRBD1. The CDR3 covers 15 residues. V lost 2 bases to trimming and J lost 2 bases; unmatched junction nucleotides: 4. In germline, CDR1 is SGDLS, CDR2 YYNGEE. The CDR3 DNA reads TGTGCCAGCAGCGTTACAGGGGTCCCTGGAAACACCATATATTTT. The encoded protein is CASSVTGVPGNTIYF.

J is TRBJ2-1 and V is TRBV25-1, with TRBD1 matching over 10 bases. The CDR3 length is 16 residues. The ends lost 1 base at V and 8 bases at J; junction bases unmatched: 8. The V gene's germline CDR1 is MGHDK and CDR2 SYGVNS. This CDR3 reads CASSEFGGTGVDEQFF. The CDR3 nucleotides read TGTGCCAGCAGTGAATTTGGGGGGACAGGGGTGGATGAGCAGTTCTTC.

In this sample, this clone turned up once. This rearrangement joins TRBV29-1 to TRBJ2-3, with D possibly being TRBD1 (5 bases). V lost 7 bases, J lost 0 bases, and 17 bases lay in between. The CDR3 contains 15 residues. Germline loops: CDR1 SQVTM, CDR2 ANQGSEA. The CDR3: CSGEKQESSTDTQYF. CDR3 coding DNA: TGCAGCGGCGAAAAACAGGAGTCTAGCACAGATACGCAGTATTTT.

The V gene is TRBV28, the J gene TRBJ2-3; TRBD2 matches at 10 bases. This CDR3 spans 14 amino acids. Unmatched junction bases numbered 4, after V lost 9 bases and J lost 1 base. Germline loops: CDR1 MDHEN, CDR2 SYDVKM. CDR3 loop: CASKREGGTDTQYF. CDR3 nucleotide sequence: TGTGCCAGTAAGCGGGAGGGGGGCACAGATACGCAGTATTTT.

The chain links TRBV10-3 to TRBJ1-1; 8 bases are a match to TRBD1. From germline, CDR1 is ENHRY and CDR2 SYGVKD. The CDR3 spans 18 residues. The junction had 18 bases not matched to a gene; V was cut back by 6 bases and J by 3 bases. In DNA, the CDR3 is TGTGCCATCAGCCCCCGGGACAGGATCACTACCTGGGACACTGAAGCTTTCTTT. This codes for CAISPRDRITTWDTEAFF.

This clone occurred a few times. The chain combines TRBV5-1 with TRBJ1-2; 10 bases are a match to TRBD1. Trimming at V came to 0 bases and at J to 3 bases, leaving 8 bases not matched to a gene. The CDR3 is 17 residues long. Germline V gene data show CDR1 as SGHRS and CDR2 as YFSETQ. The CDR3 reads CASSLGDRGDSDYGYTF. DNA of the CDR3: TGCGCCAGCAGCTTGGGGGACAGGGGAGATAGTGACTATGGCTACACCTTC. The entire variable domain, with the rest obtained from reference TRBV5-1 and TRBJ1-2, is as follows: KAGVTQTPRYLIKTRGQQVTLSCSPISGHRSVSWYQQTPGQGLQFLFEYFSETQRNKGNFPGRFSGRQFSNSRSEMNVSTLELGDSALYLCASSLGDRGDSDYGYTFGSGTRLTVV.

V and J are TRBV28 and TRBJ1-5, with a tentative D call TRBD1 (6 bases). From germline, CDR1 is MDHEN and CDR2 SYDVKM. Trimming removed 6 bases at V and 7 bases at J, with 16 bases between. This CDR3 has 14 amino acids. The CDR3 region has the DNA TGTGCCAGCAGCCGGTCAGGGGTTGGGCAGCCCCAGCATTTT. It codes for CASSRSGVGQPQHF.

This chain links TRBV4-2 with TRBJ2-7; D might be TRBD1 (6 bases). Germline CDR1 LGHNA, CDR2 YNFKEQ. The CDR3 spans 16 residues. Trimming shortened V by 0 bases and J by 6 bases, and 18 bases separated the two germline ends. The DNA of the CDR3 is TGTGCCAGCAGCCAAGATCTACAACAGGGATGGGGCGAGCAGTACTTC. Translating gives CASSQDLQQGWGEQYF.

This chain connects TRBV19 to TRBJ2-5; 9 bases map to TRBD1. The CDR3 length is 16 residues. V dropped 4 bases and J dropped 5; count of bases not matched to a gene: 11. CDR1 and CDR2 (germline): LNHDA, SQIVND (reference sequence). CDR3 region: CASSTGTGFGDETQYF. CDR3 DNA: TGTGCCAGTAGTACCGGGACAGGGTTCGGCGATGAGACCCAGTACTTC. Variable domain in full (rest from reference TRBV19 and TRBJ2-5): DGGITQSPKYLFRKEGQNVTLSCEQNLNHDAMYWYRQDPGQGLRLIYYSQIVNDFQKGDIAEGYSVSREKKESFPLTVTSAQKNPTAFYLCASSTGTGFGDETQYFGPGTRLLVL.

The chain links TRBV5-1 to TRBJ2-2; the match to TRBD1 covers 12 bases. V shed 0 bases and J 1 base; nucleotides not matched to a gene: 7. This CDR3 has 19 residues. Germline lookup yields CDR1 SGHRS and CDR2 YFSETQ. For the CDR3, the DNA is TGCGCCAGCAGCTTGGGGCGGGACAGGGGGCTCTTGAACACCGGGGAGCTGTTTTTT. Amino acids: CASSLGRDRGLLNTGELFF.

The chain has TRBV28 and TRBJ2-7; TRBD1 agrees at 9 bases. Germline loops: CDR1 MDHEN, CDR2 SYDVKM. The CDR3 extends over 13 amino acids. V shed 6 bases, J shed 8 bases, and the junction held 8 bases outside the gene matches. CDR3 nucleotide sequence: TGTGCCAGCAGAACCCGGGACAGGGATCAGCAGTACTTC. Residues: CASRTRDRDQQYF.

This chain uses TRBV5-6 with TRBJ2-1; 10 nucleotides match TRBD1. With 2 bases clipped from V and 7 bases from J, the junction kept 6 bases outside the gene matches. CDR1 is SGHDT and CDR2 is YYEEEE in the germline V gene. The CDR3 extends over 15 amino acids. CDR3 sequence (DNA): TGTGCCAGCAGCTTAGGGGACAGGGGTCAGAATGAGCAGTTCTTC. Translation: CASSLGDRGQNEQFF.

The J gene is TRBJ2-5, the V gene TRBV10-3, with D possibly TRBD2 on 7 matching bases. The CDR3 spans 14 residues. The V gene's germline CDR1 is ENHRY and CDR2 SYGVKD. V dropped 6 bases and J dropped 5 bases, with 16 bases sitting between them. The CDR3 coding sequence is TGTGCCATCAGGCCGGGACAAGCGGGGGAGACCCAGTACTTC. This encodes CAIRPGQAGETQYF.